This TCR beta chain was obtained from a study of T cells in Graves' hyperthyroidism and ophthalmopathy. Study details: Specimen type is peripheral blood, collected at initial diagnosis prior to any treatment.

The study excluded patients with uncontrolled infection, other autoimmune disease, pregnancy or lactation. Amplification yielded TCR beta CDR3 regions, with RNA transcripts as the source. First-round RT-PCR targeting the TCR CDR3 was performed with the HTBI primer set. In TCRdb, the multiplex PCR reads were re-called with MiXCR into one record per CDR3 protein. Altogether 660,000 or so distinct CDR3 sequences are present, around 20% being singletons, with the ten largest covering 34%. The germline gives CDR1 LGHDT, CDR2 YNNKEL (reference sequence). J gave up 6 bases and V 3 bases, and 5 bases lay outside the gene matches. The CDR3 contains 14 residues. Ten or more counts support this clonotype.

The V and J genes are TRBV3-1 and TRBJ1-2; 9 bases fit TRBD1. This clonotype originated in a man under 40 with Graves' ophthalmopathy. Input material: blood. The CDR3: CASSQPGQGHGYTF. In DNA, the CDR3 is TGTGCCAGCAGCCAGCCGGGACAGGGTCATGGCTACACCTTC.